This T cell receptor beta chain was identified during a study of naive and memory T cell subsets. Whole-study results and caveats: Potentially, T cell activation and differentiation skew this RNA-based measurement.

The table lists this clonotype with a few counts. Its antigen is not identified. CDR3 size: 16 residues. Deletions cut 1 base from V and 1 base from J, with 11 bases between. The V gene's germline CDR1 is SQVTM and CDR2 ANQGSEA. TCR cDNA received a 3' ligated oligonucleotide that carried a UMI. Input was about 1 to 1000 ng of DNase-treated total RNA without cell sorting. Four PCR rounds used nested alpha and beta constant region primers plus the SP2 primer. Blood and skin TCR RNA was reverse transcribed with alpha and beta constant primers. TCRdb re-called the 5' RACE reads through MiXCR, storing one row per CDR3 protein. The table lists roughly 60,000 distinct CDR3 sequences, 7.2% of them singletons.

This TCR came from a male donor in good health. The chain joins TRBV29-1 to TRBJ2-6, with D unresolved. The CDR3 nucleotides are TGCAGCGTTGAAGCTCCAGCTTGGTCTGGGGCCAACGTCCTGACTTTC. Amino acids: CSVEAPAWSGANVLTF.